Included here is one TCR beta chain sequence, with context. Under the authors' procedure: Amplification from reference gene primers served as the basis for estimated nucleated cell counts. TCRdb keeps only in-frame clones here, not all; method: immunoSEQ multiplex PCR. For V, J and clone size, that table is used; D and trimming come from the DNA. The table lists 300,000 to 400,000 clones, under 95% of them singletons. The data derive from a study of blood T cell repertoires in COVID-19. Study-level information: Acute and convalescent COVID-19 specimens originated in the United States, Italy and Spain.

The sequenced material came from peripheral blood. This sequence was found in a woman aged 18-29 years who had recovered from COVID-19.

CDR3 nucleotides: TGTGCCAGCAGCTTAGAGGCCTACAGGGGGCTAGACACCGGGGAGCTGTTTTTT. Translation: CASSLEAYRGLDTGELFF. The genes are TRBV7-2 and TRBJ2-2, with 9 bases identical to TRBD1. Trimming removed 1 base from V and 3 bases from J; junction bases left unmatched: 9. The CDR3 totals 18 residues. The germline V gene has CDR1 SGHTA and CDR2 FQGNSA.